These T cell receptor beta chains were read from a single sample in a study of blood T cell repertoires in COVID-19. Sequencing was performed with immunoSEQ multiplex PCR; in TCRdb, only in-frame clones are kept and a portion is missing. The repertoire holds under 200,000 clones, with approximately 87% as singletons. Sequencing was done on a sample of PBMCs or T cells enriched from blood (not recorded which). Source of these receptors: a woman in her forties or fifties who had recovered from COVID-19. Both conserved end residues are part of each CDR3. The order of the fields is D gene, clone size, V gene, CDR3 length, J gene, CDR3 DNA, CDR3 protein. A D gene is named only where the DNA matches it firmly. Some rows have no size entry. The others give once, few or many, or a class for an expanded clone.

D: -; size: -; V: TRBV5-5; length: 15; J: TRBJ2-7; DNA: TGTGCCAGCAGCTTAATCGCTCCGGGTAGCCACGAGCAGTACTTC; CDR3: CASSLIAPGSHEQYF
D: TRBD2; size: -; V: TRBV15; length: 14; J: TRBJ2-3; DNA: TGTGCCACCACGAGCGGGGGTGGGACAGATACGCAGTATTTT; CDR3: CATTSGGGTDTQYF
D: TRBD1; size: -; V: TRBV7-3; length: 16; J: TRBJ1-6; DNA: TGTGCCAGCAGCAAACCAGCCGGGACAGGGTATTCACCCCTCCACTTT; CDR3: CASSKPAGTGYSPLHF
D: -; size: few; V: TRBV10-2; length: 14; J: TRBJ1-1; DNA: TGCGCCAGCAGTGAGTCAGGAGTGAACACTGAAGCTTTCTTT; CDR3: CASSESGVNTEAFF
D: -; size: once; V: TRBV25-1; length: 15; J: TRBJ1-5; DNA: TGTGCCAGCAGTGGGGGACTGAGTAGCAATCAGCCCCAGCATTTT; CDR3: CASSGGLSSNQPQHF
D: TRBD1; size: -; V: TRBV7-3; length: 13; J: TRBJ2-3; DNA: TGTGCCAGCAGCTTACAGGGGGTCGATACGCAGTATTTT; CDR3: CASSLQGVDTQYF
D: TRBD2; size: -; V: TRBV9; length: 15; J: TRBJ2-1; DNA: TGTGCCAGCAGCGTTGTAGGACTAGCAAGTGGTGAGCAGTTCTTC; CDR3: CASSVVGLASGEQFF
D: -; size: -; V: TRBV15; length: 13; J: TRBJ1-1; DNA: TGTGCCACCAGCAGAGTCTCGGACACTGAAGCTTTCTTT; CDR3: CATSRVSDTEAFF
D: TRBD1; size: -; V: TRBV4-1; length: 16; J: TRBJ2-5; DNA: TGCGCCAGCAGCCAGCCGGGACAGTTATTCCAAGAGACCCAGTACTTC; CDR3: CASSQPGQLFQETQYF
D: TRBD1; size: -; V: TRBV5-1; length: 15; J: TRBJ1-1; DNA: TGCGCCAGCAGCTTAACAGGGGGCGAGAACACTGAAGCTTTCTTT; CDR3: CASSLTGGENTEAFF
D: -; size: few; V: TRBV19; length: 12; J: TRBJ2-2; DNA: TGTGCCAGTGGGCGCCACACCGGGGAGCTGTTTTTT; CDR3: CASGRHTGELFF
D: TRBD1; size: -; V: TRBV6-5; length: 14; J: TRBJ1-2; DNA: TGTGCCAGCAGTACGACAGGGGGCGCGGATGGCTACACCTTC; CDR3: CASSTTGGADGYTF
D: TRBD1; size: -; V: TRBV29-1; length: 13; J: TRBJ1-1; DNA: TGCAGCGTTAACTCAGGGGGCAGGGCTGAAGCTTTCTTT; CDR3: CSVNSGGRAEAFF
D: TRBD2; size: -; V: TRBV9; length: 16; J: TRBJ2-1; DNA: TGTGCCAGCAGCGTAGCTAGCGGGGGGCATAGCAATGAGCAGTTCTTC; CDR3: CASSVASGGHSNEQFF
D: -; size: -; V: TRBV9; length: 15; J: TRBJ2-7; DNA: TGTGCCAGCAGCGTAGTCGACTTAGCTTCGGGCGAGCAGTACTTC; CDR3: CASSVVDLASGEQYF
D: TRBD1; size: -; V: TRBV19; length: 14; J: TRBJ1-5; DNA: TGTGCCAGTAGCCCGGGACAGGTTTATCAGCCCCAGCATTTT; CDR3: CASSPGQVYQPQHF
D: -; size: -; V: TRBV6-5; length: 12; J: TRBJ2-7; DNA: TGTGCCAGCAAAAACGAGCTCTACGAGCAGTACTTC; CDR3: CASKNELYEQYF
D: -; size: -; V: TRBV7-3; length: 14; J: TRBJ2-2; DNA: TGTGCCAGCAGTCGGGATGCGAACACCGGGGAGCTGTTTTTT; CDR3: CASSRDANTGELFF
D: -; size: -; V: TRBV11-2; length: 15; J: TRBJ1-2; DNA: TGTGCCAGCAGCCCTCAGGGCCAGCTTAACTATGGCTACACCTTC; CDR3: CASSPQGQLNYGYTF
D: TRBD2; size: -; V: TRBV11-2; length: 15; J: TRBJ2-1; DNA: TGTGCCAGCACGCTATACTACGGGGGGAGCAATGAGCAGTTCTTC; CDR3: CASTLYYGGSNEQFF
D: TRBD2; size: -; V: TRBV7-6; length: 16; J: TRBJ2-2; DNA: TGTGCCAGCAGCTTAGCGCGTTCCGGGAGGACCGGGGAGCTGTTTTTT; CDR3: CASSLARSGRTGELFF
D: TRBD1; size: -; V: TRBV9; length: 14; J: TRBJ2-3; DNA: TGTGCCAGCAGCACCGGGACAGGGGAAGATACGCAGTATTTT; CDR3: CASSTGTGEDTQYF